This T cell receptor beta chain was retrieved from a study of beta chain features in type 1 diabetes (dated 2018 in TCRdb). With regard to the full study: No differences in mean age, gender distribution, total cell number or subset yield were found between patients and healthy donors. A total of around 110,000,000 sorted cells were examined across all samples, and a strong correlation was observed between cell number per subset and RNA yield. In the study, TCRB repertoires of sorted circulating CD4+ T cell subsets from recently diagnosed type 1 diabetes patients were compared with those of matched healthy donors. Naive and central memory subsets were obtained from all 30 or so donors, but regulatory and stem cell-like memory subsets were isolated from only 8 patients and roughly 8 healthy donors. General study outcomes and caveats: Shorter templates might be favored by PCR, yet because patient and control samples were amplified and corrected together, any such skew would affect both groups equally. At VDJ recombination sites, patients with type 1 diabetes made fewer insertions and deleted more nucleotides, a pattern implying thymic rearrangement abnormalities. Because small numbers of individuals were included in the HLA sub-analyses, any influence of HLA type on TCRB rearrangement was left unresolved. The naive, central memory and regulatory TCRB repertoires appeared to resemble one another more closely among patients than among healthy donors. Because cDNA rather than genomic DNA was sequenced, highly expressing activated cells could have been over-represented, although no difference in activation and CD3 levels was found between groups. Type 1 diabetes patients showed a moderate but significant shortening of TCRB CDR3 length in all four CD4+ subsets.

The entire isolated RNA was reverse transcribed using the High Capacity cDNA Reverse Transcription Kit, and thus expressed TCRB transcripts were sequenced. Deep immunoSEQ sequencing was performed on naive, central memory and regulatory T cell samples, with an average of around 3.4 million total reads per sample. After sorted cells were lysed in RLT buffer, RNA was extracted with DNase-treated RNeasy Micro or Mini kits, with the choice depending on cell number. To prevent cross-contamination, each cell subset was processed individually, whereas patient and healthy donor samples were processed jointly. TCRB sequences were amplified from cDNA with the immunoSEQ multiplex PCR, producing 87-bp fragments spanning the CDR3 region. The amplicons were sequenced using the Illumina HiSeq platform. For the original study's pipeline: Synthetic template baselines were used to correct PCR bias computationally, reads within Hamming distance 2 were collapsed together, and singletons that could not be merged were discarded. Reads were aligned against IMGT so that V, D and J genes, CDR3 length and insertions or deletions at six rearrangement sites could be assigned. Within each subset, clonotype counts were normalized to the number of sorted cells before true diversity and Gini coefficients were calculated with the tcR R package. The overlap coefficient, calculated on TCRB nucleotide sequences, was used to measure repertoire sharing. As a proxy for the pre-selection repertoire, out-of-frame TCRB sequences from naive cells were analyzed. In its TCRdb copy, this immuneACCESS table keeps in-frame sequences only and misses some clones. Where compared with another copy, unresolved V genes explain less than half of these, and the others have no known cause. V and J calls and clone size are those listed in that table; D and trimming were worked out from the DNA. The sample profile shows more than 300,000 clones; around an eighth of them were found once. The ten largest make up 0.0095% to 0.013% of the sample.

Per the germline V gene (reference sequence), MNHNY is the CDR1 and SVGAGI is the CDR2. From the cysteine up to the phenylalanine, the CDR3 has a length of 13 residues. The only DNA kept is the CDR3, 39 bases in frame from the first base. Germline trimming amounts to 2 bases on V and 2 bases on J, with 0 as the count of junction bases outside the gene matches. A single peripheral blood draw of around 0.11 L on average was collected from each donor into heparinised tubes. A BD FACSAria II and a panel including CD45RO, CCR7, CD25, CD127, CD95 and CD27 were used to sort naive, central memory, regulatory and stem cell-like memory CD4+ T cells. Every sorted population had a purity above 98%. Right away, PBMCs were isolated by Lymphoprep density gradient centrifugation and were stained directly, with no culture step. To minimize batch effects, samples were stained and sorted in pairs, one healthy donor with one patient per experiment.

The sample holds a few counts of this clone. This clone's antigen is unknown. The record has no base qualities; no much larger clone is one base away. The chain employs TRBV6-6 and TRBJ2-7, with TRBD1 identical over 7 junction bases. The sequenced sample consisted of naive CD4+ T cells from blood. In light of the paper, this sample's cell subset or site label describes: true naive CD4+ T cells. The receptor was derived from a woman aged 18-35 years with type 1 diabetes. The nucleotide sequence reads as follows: TGTGCCAGCAGTTACGACAGGGCCTACGAGCAGTACTTC. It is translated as CASSYDRAYEQYF.